In its sample, the clone carrying this T cell receptor beta chain was seen once. The antigen remains undetermined. The study ran the assay at deep level. Using immunoSEQ multiplex PCR, the repertoire was profiled, and TCRdb retains in-frame clones only, with some absent. The profile shows about 1.4 million clones, roughly 96% of them singletons. The data were obtained in a study of shared clonotypes between healthy human individuals. Study findings and constraints: With several donors compared, 4.5% to 6.5% of naive CD4 clonotypes were shared.

The source is a man aged 30-40 years in good health. Sequenced input: naive CD4+ T cells sorted from blood. This sample's subset: CD45RA+ positively selected.

The CDR3 coding sequence is TGCGCCAGCAGCGCCGGGACAGCCTACTCTGGGGCCAACGTCCTGACTTTC. Translated: CASSAGTAYSGANVLTF. The chain is built from TRBV5-1 and TRBJ2-6, with 7 nucleotides matching TRBD1. This CDR3 has 17 residues. Germline-derived CDR1 and CDR2 are SGHRS and YFSETQ. J lost 0 bases, V lost 4 bases, and 7 bases had no gene match.